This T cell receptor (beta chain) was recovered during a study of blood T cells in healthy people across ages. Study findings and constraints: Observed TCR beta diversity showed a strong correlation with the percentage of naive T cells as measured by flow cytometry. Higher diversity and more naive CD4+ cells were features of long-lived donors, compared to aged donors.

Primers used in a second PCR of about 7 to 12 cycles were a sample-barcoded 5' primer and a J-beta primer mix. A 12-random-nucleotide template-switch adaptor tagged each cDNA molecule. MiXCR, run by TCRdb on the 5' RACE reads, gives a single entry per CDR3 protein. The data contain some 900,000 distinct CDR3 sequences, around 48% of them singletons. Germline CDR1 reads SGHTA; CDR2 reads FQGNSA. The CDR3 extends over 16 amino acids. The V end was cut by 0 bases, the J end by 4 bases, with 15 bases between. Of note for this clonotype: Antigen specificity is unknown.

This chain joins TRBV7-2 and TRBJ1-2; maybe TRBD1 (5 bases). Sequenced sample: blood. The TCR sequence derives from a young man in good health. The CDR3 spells CASSLAGGDTSYGYTF. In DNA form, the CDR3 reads TGTGCCAGCAGCTTAGCGGGGGGGGATACTTCCTATGGCTACACCTTC.